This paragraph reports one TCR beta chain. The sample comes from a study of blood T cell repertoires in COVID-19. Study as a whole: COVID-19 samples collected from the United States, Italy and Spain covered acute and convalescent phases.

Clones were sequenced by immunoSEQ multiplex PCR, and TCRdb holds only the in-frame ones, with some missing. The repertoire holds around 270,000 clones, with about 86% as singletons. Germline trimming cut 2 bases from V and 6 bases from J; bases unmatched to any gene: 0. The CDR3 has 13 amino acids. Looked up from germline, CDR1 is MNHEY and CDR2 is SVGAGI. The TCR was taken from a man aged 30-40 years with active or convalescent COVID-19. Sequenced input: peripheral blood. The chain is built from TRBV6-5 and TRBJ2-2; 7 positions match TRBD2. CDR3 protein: CASSYGLAGELFF. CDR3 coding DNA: TGTGCCAGCAGTTACGGACTAGCCGGGGAGCTGTTTTTT.